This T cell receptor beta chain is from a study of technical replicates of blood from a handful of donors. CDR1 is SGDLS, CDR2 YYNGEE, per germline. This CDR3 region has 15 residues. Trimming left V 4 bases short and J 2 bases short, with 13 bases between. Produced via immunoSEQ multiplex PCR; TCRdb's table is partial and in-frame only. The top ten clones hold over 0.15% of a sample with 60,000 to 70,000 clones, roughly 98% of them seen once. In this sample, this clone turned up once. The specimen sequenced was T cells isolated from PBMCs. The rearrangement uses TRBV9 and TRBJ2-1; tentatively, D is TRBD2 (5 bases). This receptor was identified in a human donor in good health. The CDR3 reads CASSPQLEPYNEQFF. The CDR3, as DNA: TGTGCCAGCAGCCCCCAACTAGAGCCCTACAATGAGCAGTTCTTC.